This TCR beta chain derives from a study of response to subunit inactivated influenza vaccine. Study-wide results and caveats: The authors put forward the suggestion that each seasonal influenza vaccination may bring in only a limited number of new T cells.

This clonotype was observed a single time. Its antigen is as yet unknown. The CDR3 loop spans 14 amino acids. J gave up 0 bases and V 8 bases, and 7 bases lay outside the gene matches. CDR1 is LNHNV, CDR2 YYDKDF, per germline (reference sequence). TCRdb used MiXCR to reprocess the RT-PCR reads, holding one entry per CDR3 protein. Of more than 400,000 distinct CDR3 sequences in the sample, approximately 9.9% were seen once. The source was PBMCs from blood, collected 45 days after vaccination. This clonotype was sampled from a middle-aged man who received an inactivated influenza vaccine. The J gene is TRBJ2-7, the V gene TRBV15, with TRBD1 matching over 7 bases. For the CDR3, the DNA is TGTGCCACCTCGGACCGGGACAGCTCCTACGAGCAGTACTTC. It encodes CATSDRDSSYEQYF.